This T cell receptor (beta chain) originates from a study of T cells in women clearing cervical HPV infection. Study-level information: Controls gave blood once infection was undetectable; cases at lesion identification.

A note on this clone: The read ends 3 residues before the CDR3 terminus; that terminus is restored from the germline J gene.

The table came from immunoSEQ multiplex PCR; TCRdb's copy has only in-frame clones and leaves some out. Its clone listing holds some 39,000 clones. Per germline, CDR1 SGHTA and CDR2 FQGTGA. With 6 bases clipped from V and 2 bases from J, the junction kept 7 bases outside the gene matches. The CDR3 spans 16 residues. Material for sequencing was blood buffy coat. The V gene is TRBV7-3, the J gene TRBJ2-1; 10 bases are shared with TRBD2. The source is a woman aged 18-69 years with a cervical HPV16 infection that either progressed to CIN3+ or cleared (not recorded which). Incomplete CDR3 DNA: TGTGCCAGCAGTATAGGGGGACTAGCGACCTACAATGAG. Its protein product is CASSIGGLATYNE. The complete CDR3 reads CASSIGGLATYNEQFF.